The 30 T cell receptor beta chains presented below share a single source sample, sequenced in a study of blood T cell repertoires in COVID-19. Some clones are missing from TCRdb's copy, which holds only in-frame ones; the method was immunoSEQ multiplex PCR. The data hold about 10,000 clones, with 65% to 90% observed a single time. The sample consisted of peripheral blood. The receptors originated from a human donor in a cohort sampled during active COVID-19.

The CDR3 sequence is CASSTGGGNSPLHF. The DNA of the CDR3 is TGTGCCAGCAGCACAGGGGGCGGTAATTCACCCCTCCACTTT. The genes are TRBV9 and TRBJ1-6, with TRBD1 matching over 9 bases. After removal of 4 bases from V and 6 bases from J, the junction contained 2 bases not matched to a gene. Germline CDR1 is SGDLS and CDR2 is YYNGEE. This CDR3 region has 14 residues.

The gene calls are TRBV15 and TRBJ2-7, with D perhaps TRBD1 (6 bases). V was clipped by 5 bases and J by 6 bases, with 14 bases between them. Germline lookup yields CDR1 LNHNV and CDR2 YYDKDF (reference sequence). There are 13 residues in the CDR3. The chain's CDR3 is CATSETGSSEQYF. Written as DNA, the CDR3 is TGTGCCACCAGCGAGACAGGAAGTAGCGAGCAGTACTTC.

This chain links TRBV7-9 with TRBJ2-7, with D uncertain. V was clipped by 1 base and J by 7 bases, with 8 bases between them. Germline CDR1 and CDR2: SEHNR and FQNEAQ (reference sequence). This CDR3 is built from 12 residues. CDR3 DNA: TGTGCCAGCAGCTTAGACGGGTGGGAGCAGTACTTC. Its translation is CASSLDGWEQYF. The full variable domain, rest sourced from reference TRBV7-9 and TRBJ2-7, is DTGVSQNPRHKITKRGQNVTFRCDPISEHNRLYWYRQTLGQGPEFLTYFQNEAQLEKSRLLSDRFSAERPKGSFSTLEIQRTEQGDSAMYLCASSLDGWEQYFGPGTRLTVT.

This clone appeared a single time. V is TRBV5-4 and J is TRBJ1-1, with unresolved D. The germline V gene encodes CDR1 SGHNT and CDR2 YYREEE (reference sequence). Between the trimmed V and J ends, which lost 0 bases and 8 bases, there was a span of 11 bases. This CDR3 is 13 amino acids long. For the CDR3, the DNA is TGTGCCAGCAGCTTGGCCCGGGGTGAAGAAGCTTTCTTT. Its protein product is CASSLARGEEAFF.

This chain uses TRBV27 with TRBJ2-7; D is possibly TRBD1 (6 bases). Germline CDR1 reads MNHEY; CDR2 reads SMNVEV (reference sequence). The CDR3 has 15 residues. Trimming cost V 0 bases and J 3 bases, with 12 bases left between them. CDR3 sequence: CASSLSVGADYEQYF. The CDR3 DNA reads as TGTGCCAGCAGTTTATCCGTGGGGGCCGACTACGAGCAGTACTTC.

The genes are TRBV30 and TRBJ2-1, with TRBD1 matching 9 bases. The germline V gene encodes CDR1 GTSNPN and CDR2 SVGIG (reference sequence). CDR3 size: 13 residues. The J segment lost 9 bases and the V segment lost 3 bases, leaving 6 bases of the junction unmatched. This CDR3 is CAWSWTGEGEQFF. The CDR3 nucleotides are TGTGCCTGGAGCTGGACAGGGGAGGGTGAGCAGTTCTTC.

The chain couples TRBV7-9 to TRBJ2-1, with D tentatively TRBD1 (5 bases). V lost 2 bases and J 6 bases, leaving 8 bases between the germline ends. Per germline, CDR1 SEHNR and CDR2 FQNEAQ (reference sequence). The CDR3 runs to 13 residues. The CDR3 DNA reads TGTGCCAGCAGCTTACCCAGGGTCAATGAGCAGTTCTTC. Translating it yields CASSLPRVNEQFF. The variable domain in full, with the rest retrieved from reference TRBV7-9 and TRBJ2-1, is DTGVSQNPRHKITKRGQNVTFRCDPISEHNRLYWYRQTLGQGPEFLTYFQNEAQLEKSRLLSDRFSAERPKGSFSTLEIQRTEQGDSAMYLCASSLPRVNEQFFGPGTRLTVL.

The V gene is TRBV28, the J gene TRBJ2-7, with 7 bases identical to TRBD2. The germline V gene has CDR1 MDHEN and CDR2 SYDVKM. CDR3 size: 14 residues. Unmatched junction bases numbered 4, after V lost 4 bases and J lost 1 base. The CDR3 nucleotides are TGTGCCAGCAGTTGGACGGGAGGTTCCTACGAGCAGTACTTC. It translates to CASSWTGGSYEQYF.

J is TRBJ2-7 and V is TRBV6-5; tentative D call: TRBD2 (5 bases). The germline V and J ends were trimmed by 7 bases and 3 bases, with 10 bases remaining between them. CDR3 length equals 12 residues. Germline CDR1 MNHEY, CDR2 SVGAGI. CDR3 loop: CASMTGNYEQYF. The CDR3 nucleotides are TGTGCCAGCATGACGGGGAACTACGAGCAGTACTTC.

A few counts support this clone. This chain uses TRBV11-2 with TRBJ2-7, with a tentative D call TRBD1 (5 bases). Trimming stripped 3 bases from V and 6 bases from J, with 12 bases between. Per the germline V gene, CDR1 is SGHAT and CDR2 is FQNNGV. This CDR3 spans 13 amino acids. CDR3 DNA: TGTGCCAGCAGCTTCGCATCAGGGATCGAGCAGTACTTC. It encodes CASSFASGIEQYF.

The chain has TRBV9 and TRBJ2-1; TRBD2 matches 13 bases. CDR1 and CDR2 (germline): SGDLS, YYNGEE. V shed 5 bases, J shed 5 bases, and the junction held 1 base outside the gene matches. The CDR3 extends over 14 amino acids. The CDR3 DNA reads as TGTGCCAGCAGAGGACTAGCGGGAGACAATGAGCAGTTCTTC. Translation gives CASRGLAGDNEQFF.

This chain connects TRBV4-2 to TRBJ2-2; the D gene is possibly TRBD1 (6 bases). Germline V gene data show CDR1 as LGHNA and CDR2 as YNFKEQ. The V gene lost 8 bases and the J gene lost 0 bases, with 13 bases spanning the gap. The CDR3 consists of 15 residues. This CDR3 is CASFPGHSNTGELFF. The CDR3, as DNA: TGTGCCAGCTTCCCGGGACACTCGAACACCGGGGAGCTGTTTTTT.

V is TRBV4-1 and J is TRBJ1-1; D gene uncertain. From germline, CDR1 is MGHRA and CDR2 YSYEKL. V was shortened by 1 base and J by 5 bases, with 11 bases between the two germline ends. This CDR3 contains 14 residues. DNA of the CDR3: TGCGCCAGCAGCCAAGGGCCTAGGTTTACTGAAGCTTTCTTT. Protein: CASSQGPRFTEAFF.

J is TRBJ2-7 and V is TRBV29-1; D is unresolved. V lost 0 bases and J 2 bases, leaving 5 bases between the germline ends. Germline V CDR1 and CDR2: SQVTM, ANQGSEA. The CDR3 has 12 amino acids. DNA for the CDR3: TGCAGCGTTGAAGACCGTACCTACGAGCAGTACTTC. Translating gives CSVEDRTYEQYF.

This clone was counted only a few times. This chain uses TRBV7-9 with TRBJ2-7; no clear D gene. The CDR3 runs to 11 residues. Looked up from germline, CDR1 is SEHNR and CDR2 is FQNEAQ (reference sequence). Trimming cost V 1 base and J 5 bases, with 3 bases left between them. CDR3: CASSLGDEQYF. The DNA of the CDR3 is TGTGCCAGCAGCTTAGGAGACGAGCAGTACTTC.

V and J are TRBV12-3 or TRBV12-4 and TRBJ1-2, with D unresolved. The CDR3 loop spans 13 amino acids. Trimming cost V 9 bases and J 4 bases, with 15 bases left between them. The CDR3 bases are TGTGCCAGTAGGAAGGGCGGGAGCTATGGCTACACCTTC. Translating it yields CASRKGGSYGYTF.

The CDR3 DNA reads TGTGCCAGCATCACCACCCCTGGGACTAGCGGGAAGGATACGCAGTATTTT. This sequence encodes CASITTPGTSGKDTQYF. The J gene is TRBJ2-3, the V gene TRBV7-4; TRBD2 agrees at 13 bases. CDR3 size: 17 residues. V dropped 7 bases and J dropped 6; count of bases not matched to a gene: 13. Germline-derived CDR1 and CDR2 are SGHVT and SQSDAQ.

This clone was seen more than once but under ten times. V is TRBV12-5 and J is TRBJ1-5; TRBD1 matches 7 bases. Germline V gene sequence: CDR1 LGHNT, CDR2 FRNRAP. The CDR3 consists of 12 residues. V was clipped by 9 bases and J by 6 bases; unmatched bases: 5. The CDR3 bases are TGTGCTAGACGACAGGGAGGTCAGCCCCAGCATTTT. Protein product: CARRQGGQPQHF. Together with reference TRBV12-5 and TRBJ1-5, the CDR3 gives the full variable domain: DARVTQTPRHKVTEMGQEVTMRCQPILGHNTVFWYRQTMMQGLELLAYFRNRAPLDDSGMPKDRFSAEMPDATLATLKIQPSEPRDSAVYFCARRQGGQPQHFGDGTRLSIL.

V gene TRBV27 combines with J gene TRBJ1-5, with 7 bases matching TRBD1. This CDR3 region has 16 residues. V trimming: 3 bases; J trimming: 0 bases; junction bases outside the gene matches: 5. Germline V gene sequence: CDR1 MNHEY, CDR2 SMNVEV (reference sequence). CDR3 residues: CASSFTGAYSNQPQHF. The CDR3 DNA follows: TGTGCCAGCAGTTTCACAGGGGCCTATAGCAATCAGCCCCAGCATTTT.

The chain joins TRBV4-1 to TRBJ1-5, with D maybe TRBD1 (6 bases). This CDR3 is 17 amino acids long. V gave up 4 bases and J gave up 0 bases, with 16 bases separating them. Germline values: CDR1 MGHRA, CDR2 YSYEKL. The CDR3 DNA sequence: TGCGCCAGCAGCCGGTCCCTGGACAGTTATAGCAATCAGCCCCAGCATTTT. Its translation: CASSRSLDSYSNQPQHF.

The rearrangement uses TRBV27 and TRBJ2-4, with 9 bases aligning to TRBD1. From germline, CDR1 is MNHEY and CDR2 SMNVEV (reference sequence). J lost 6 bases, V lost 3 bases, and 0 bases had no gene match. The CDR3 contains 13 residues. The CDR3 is CASSLDRGNIQYF. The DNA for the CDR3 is TGTGCCAGCAGTTTGGACAGGGGAAACATTCAGTACTTC.

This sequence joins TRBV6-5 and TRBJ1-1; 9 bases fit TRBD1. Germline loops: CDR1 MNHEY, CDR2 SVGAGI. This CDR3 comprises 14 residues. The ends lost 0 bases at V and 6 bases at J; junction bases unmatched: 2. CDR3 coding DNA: TGTGCCAGCAGTTACTCAGGGACAGGGTCTGAAGCTTTCTTT. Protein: CASSYSGTGSEAFF.

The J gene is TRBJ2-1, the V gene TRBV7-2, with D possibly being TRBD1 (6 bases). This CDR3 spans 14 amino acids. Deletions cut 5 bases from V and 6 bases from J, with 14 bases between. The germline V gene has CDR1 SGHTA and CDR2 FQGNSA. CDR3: CASSPWGPLNEQFF. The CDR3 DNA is TGTGCCAGCAGCCCCTGGGGGCCCCTCAATGAGCAGTTCTTC. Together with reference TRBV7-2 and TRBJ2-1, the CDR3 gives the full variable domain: GAGVSQSPSNKVTEKGKDVELRCDPISGHTALYWYRQSLGQGLEFLIYFQGNSAPDKSGLPSDRFSAERTGGSVSTLTIQRTQQEDSAVYLCASSPWGPLNEQFFGPGTRLTVL.

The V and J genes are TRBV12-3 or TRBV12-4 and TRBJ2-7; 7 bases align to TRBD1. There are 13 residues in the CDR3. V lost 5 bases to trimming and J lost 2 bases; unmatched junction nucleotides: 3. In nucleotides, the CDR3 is TGTGCCAGCAGTCCGCAGGGGGCCTACGAGCAGTACTTC. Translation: CASSPQGAYEQYF.

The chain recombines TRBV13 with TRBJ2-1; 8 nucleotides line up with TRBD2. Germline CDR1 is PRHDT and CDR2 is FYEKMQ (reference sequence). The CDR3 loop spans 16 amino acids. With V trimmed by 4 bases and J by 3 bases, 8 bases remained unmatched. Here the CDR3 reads CASSSLAGGLYNEQFF. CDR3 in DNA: TGTGCCAGCAGCTCCCTCGCGGGAGGCCTCTACAATGAGCAGTTCTTC.

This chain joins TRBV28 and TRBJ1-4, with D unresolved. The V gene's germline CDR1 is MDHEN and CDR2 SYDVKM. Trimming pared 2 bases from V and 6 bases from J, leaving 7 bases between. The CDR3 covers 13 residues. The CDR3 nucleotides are TGTGCCAGCAGTTTACTCCCCTATGAAAAACTGTTTTTT. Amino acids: CASSLLPYEKLFF.

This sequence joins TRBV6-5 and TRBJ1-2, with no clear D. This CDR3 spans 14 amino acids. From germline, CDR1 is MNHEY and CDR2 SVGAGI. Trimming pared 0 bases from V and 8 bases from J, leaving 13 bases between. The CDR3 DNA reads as TGTGCCAGCAGTTACTCGACCCCAACGGGAGGCTACACCTTC. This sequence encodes CASSYSTPTGGYTF.

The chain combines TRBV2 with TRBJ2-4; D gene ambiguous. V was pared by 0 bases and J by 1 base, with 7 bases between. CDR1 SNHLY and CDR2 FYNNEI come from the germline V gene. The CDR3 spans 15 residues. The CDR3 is CASSEAFRAKNIQYF. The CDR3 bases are TGTGCCAGCAGTGAAGCGTTCAGGGCCAAAAACATTCAGTACTTC.

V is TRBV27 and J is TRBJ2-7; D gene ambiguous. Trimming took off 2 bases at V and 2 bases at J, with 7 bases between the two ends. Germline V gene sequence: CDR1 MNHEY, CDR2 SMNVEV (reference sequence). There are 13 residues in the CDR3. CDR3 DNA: TGTGCCAGCAGTTTACTAGATACCTACGAGCAGTACTTC. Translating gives CASSLLDTYEQYF.

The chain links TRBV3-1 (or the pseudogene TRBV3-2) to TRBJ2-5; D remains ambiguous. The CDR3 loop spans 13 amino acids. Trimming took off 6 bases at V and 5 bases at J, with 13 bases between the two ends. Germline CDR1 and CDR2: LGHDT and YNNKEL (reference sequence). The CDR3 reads CASSQSPQETQYF. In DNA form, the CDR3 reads TGTGCCAGCAGTCAAAGTCCTCAGGAGACCCAGTACTTC.